This T cell receptor (beta chain) stems from a study of cytomegalovirus exposure and HLA in healthy donors (dated by TCRdb to about 2017). Notes on the research overall: An earlier analysis of under 600 of the donors reported about 250 Gb of sequence data and 117 million unique TCR beta sequences from 150 million to 200 million T cells. Across some 400 genotyped donors of the cohort, an average of approximately 200,000 unique TCR beta nucleotide sequences per donor were sequenced, and roughly 20% of those sequences were non-productive. In a later genetic analysis, genome-wide SNP genotypes for about 65% of the roughly 670 donors were used, and that subset was treated as a discovery cohort. An earlier analysis of fewer than 700 of the donors applied high-throughput TCR beta sequencing to assess whether each TCR beta V gene segment acted as functional or pseudogenic. Every discovery cohort repertoire had been produced on one sequencing platform. The study profiled the T cell repertoires of 500 to 800 subjects by immunosequencing and related them to cytomegalovirus serostatus. To study patterns of TCR occurrence, a later analysis re-analyzed previously published TCR beta repertoires from 650 to 750 donors and added high-resolution HLA genotyping. Donor age, sex, ethnicity and CMV serostatus were compiled together with the repertoire data. HLA typing included class I and class II loci at four-digit resolution. Rather than using new phenotypic data, the later analysis identified candidate immune exposures from TCR beta sequences and from how often those sequences occurred across donors. A separate validation cohort of about 110 different subjects was used in addition to the approximately 670-subject first cohort. About 300 gigabases of sequencing data and approximately 85 million unique TCR sequences were included in an early release covering about 600 HLA-typed donors. To predict cytomegalovirus infection status, the study brought together high-throughput TCR immunosequencing, statistical association of individual TCRs with disease status, and machine learning. The number of typed donors differed by locus: roughly 629-640 for A, B, C, DRB1 and DQB1; approximately 530 for DQA1; around 580 for DPA1; and around 470 for DPB1. The genetic ancestry cluster associated with self-reported Caucasian donors included 70% to 85% of the approximately 430 genotyped donors. The study aimed to test whether cataloging public T cell receptors could reveal signatures of past pathogen exposure. About 5 DR-DQ haplotypes were handled as single units for association and clustering, since linkage in the cohort was strong.

Turning to this clone: No antigen is known for it.

Study-wide conclusions, independent of this receptor: Three of the identified cytomegalovirus-associated TCR beta chains were confirmed in vitro to be specific for cytomegalovirus antigens. Linkage disequilibrium might explain the correlated functional status among segregating V segments, but an unknown experimental factor could not be excluded. The sequencing pipeline was judged likely to have produced a cluster of highly shared sequence variants as a technical artifact. Seventeen rarely observed V segments, including chromosome 9 orphons, were excluded from the earlier analysis of several hundred of the donors because counts were too low. The 87-base-pair reads could not distinguish some IMGT-functional V segments, including TRBV6-2 and TRBV6-3, so those segments were excluded. An earlier analysis of 450 to 750 of the donors showed that most TCR beta V segments appeared in productive rearrangements either about 87% or about 30% of the time, which broadly matched IMGT annotations. A later analysis reported that several top co-occurrence clusters appeared linked to parvovirus B19, influenza, CMV and Epstein-Barr virus. A later genetic analysis reported fewer N-insertions in productive TCRs among donors in an Asian-associated ancestry cluster than the roughly 690-donor mean. A later analysis found that HLA-associated TCR beta chains were more clonally expanded and had lower generation probabilities than equally common non-associated chains. In a later analysis, TCR association rates were found to vary across HLA loci, with the most associated TCRs seen for DRB1 alleles and the fewest for HLA-C alleles. While some public TCRs were present in many individuals, most TCR sequences turned up only very rarely across donors. When HLA alleles, especially DR and DQ, strongly co-occurred, attributing TCR associations to individual alleles was difficult. A later analysis associated about 17,000 TCR beta sequences with specific HLA alleles at a false discovery rate of 0.05. V-gene and J-gene trimming of TCR beta chains was associated with a missense DCLRE1C variant in a later genetic analysis, and the association was replicated in an independent cohort. It was suggested by the authors that the approach could potentially be generalized to other disease states and immunological phenotypes. A further reported finding was that TCR beta sequences accurately predicted the HLA-A and HLA-B alleles for most subjects in the first cohort. This cohort had only TCR beta chains sequenced, and the lack of alpha or paired-chain data limited which features could be detected. Most CMV-associated TCR beta chains appeared to be HLA-restricted in a later analysis, and the HLA associations seemed to be driven largely by CMV exposure. Sequencing depth was assumed to be roughly uniform across donors in the presence/absence analyses, though that assumption may not hold. CMV serostatus was the only immune exposure information available for the cohort. The classifier was reported to diagnose cytomegalovirus status with high specificity and sensitivity in both the original cohort and the validation cohort. The study gave a list of under 200 TCR beta chains associated with cytomegalovirus. Because HLA typing was unavailable for some donors at each locus, only the typed subset was used in association tests.

V is shortened by 0 bases, J by 0 bases, and the region joining them spans 7 bases. The germline V gene yields SGHRS for CDR1 and YFSETQ for CDR2. The CDR3 measures 14 amino acids from cysteine to phenylalanine. Only the CDR3 DNA stays, 42 bases, in frame from base 1. The library relied on the immunoSEQ multiplex PCR assay. The multiplex PCR relied on a mix of 60 forward primers for TCR Vbeta segments and 13 reverse primers for TCR Jbeta segments. The CDR3 region of rearranged TCR beta genes was amplified from genomic DNA by a multiplex PCR assay. Amplified TCR beta libraries were sequenced as 87-base-pair reads on the Illumina HiSeq System. The original methods were these. A later analysis counted 65 million to 90 million unique TCR beta chains across the 690 or so repertoires, and roughly 9.9 million of these chains were shared by at least two donors. Raw reads were error-corrected and collapsed into unique sequences with a nearest-neighbor algorithm that merged closely related sequences to remove PCR and sequencing errors. V, D and J gene segments were assigned by aligning CDR3 sequences to IMGT reference sequences. For a sequence to be retained, a match of at least six nucleotides was required to both a V gene segment and a J gene segment. Rearrangements were classified as productive when the CDR3 lacked stop codons and remained in frame with V and J, and all other rearrangements were classified as non-productive. CDR3 was defined by IMGT convention, running from the second conserved V-encoded cysteine to the conserved J-encoded phenylalanine. The earlier analysis of about 610 of the donors excluded any sequence lacking an unambiguous match to a single V gene segment. In an earlier analysis of a few hundred of the donors, a V segment was called functional when productive rearrangements were above 56.7%, and segregating when the standard deviation between donors exceeded 5%. A statistical classification framework was developed to diagnose cytomegalovirus status using the catalog of TCR beta chain sequences. A later analysis assigned V and J genes by comparing TCR nucleotide sequences with IMGT/GENE-DB human TR gene sequences. In a later analysis, CDR3 sequences and most-parsimonious VDJ recombination scenarios were assigned using the TCRdist pipeline. A later analysis defined each TCR beta chain by its CDR3 amino acid sequence plus V-gene family, and excluded reads lacking a unique V-gene family. To address suspected cross-contamination and a sequencing artifact, a later analysis removed around 590 highly shared, low-generation-probability nucleotide sequences. In a later analysis, a clonal expansion index for each public chain was calculated from normalized within-repertoire ranks of inferred template counts. In a later analysis, generation probabilities were computed using a VDJ recombination model fitted to out-of-frame rearrangements, and the results were checked against IGoR. In a later analysis, hypergeometric tests were used to score TCR-TCR, TCR-HLA and TCR-CMV co-occurrence, with a repertoire-size bias correction applied to TCR pairs. False discovery rates were estimated in a later analysis by permuting HLA or CMV assignments 20 times. A later analysis grouped co-occurring TCRs with DBSCAN, adding TCRdist sequence similarity when clustering within HLA-allele-positive subsets. Co-occurrence clustering excluded repertoires with fewer than 30,000 or more than 120,000 public chains, plus five with anomalous nucleotide sharing. Entries here come from immuneACCESS through TCRdb and include only in-frame sequences with V and J called. Some clones fail to appear in such tables; in the studies checked, an unresolved V gene covers under half of the shortfall, and the cause of the remainder is unknown. V, J and clone size derive from that table, while D and trimming were established from the DNA sequence. This sample's table has entries for 65,000 to 80,000 clones. The ten largest clones take up about 4.2% of the sample.

The cohort consisted of some 730 healthy bone marrow donors. At the time of sampling, all cohort members were nominally healthy, though unrecorded immune exposures were likely present. The donor tested CMV seronegative, placing the donor among the approximately 400 seronegative members of the cohort. Every donor gave a peripheral blood sample, and the peripheral blood mononuclear cells from that sample were used for TCR beta sequencing. Genomic DNA was extracted from the blood cell samples with the Qiagen DNeasy Blood Extraction Kit. The receptor's source is a man between 25 and 39 years old in good health and CMV-seronegative. This chain joins TRBV5-1 to TRBJ2-7, with no D gene named confidently. Sequenced: PBMCs. The CDR3 protein: CASSLAPVSYEQYF. Read as DNA, the sequence is TGCGCCAGCAGCTTGGCTCCCGTCTCCTACGAGCAGTACTTC.